This T cell receptor (beta chain) comes out of a study of lymphopenia after photon versus proton radiotherapy. Study-wide points: After lymphocyte nadir, photon-treated repertoires showed oligoclonal expansion, especially CD8+ Temra.

The length of the CDR3 is 12 residues. V gave up 4 bases and J gave up 11 bases, with 11 bases separating them. Looked up from germline, CDR1 is SGHVS and CDR2 is FQNEAQ. TCRdb's copy holds only in-frame clones and misses some; the assay was immunoSEQ multiplex PCR. This table holds some 70,000 clones, around 87% found once. This clone has just one count. Its specificity is unknown. This TCR derives from a man older than 75 with esophageal cancer. The chain has TRBV7-8 and TRBJ1-4; D gene uncertain. The sequences come from peripheral blood, collected from a patient treated with proton-based radiotherapy. The CDR3: CASSSVVGKLFF. The CDR3 DNA reads as TGTGCCAGCAGCTCGGTGGTGGGGAAACTGTTTTTT. Looking up the rest from reference TRBV7-8 and TRBJ1-4 gives the full variable domain: GAGVSQSPRYKVAKRGQDVALRCDPISGHVSLFWYQQALGQGPEFLTYFQNEAQLDKSGLPSDRFFAERPEGSVSTLKIQRTQQEDSAVYLCASSSVVGKLFFGSGTQLSVL.